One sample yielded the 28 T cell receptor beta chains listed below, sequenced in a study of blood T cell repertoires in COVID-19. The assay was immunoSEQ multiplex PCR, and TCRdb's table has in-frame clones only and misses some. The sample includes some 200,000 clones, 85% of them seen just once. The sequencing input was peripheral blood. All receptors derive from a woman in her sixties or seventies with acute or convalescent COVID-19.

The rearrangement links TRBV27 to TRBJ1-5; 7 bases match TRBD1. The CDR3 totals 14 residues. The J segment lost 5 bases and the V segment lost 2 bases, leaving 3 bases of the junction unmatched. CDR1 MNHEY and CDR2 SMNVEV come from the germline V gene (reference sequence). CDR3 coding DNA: TGTGCCAGCAGTTTAAGGGGGCCCCATCAGCCCCAGCATTTT. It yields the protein CASSLRGPHQPQHF.

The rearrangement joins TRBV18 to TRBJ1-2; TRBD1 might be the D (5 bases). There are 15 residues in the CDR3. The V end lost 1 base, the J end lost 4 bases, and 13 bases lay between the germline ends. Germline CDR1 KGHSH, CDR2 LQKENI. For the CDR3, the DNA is TGTGCCAGCTCACCACGCGGCGGGGACGGCTATGGCTACACCTTC. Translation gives CASSPRGGDGYGYTF.

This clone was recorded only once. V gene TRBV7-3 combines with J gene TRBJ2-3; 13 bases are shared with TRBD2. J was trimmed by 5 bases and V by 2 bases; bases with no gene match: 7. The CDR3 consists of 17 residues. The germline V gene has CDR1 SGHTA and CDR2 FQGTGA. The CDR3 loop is CASSLSGLAGVRDTQYF. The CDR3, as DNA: TGTGCCAGCAGCTTATCAGGACTAGCGGGAGTTCGAGATACGCAGTATTTT.

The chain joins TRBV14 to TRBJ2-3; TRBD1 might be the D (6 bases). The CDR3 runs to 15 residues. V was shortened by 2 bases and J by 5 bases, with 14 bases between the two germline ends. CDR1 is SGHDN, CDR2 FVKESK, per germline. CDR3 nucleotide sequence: TGTGCCAGCAGCCAACCAGGGGTTGGGGAAGATACGCAGTATTTT. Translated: CASSQPGVGEDTQYF.

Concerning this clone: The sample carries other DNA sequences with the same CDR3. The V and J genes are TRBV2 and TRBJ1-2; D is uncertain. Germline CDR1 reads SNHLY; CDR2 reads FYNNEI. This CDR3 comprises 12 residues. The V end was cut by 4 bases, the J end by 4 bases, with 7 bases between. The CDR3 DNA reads TGTGCCAGCAGTGCTGGAGTCTATGGCTACACCTTC. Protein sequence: CASSAGVYGYTF.

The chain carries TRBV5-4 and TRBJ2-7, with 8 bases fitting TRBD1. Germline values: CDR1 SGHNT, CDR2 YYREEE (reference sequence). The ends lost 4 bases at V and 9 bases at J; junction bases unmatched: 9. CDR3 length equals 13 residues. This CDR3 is CASSGGTGQRQYV. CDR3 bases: TGTGCCAGCAGCGGAGGGACAGGTCAGCGGCAGTACGTC.

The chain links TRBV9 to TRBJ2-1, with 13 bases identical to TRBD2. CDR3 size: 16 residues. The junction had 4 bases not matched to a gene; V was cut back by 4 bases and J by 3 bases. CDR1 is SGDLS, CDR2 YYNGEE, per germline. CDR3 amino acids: CASSSLAGGIYNEQFF. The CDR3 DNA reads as TGTGCCAGCAGCTCACTAGCGGGGGGGATCTACAATGAGCAGTTCTTC.

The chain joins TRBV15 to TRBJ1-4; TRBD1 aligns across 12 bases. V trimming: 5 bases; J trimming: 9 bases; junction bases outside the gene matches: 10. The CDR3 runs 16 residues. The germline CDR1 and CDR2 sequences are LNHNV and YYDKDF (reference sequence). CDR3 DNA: TGTGCCACCAGCTGGGGACAGGGGGCTTCGGTGAAAAAACTGTTTTTT. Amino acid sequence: CATSWGQGASVKKLFF.

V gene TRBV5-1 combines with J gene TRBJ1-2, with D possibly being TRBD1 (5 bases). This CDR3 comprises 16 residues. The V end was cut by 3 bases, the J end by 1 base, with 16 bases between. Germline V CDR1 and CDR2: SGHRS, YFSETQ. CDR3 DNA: TGCGCCAGCAGCTCCTCGGGGGGTGCAGTTAACTATGGCTACACCTTC. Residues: CASSSSGGAVNYGYTF. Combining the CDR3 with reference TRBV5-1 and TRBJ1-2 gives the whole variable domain KAGVTQTPRYLIKTRGQQVTLSCSPISGHRSVSWYQQTPGQGLQFLFEYFSETQRNKGNFPGRFSGRQFSNSRSEMNVSTLELGDSALYLCASSSSGGAVNYGYTFGSGTRLTVV.

Here the CDR3 reads CASKQTNNQPQHF. CDR3 sequence (DNA): TGTGCCAGCAAACAAACTAACAATCAGCCCCAGCATTTT. The chain carries TRBV6-5 and TRBJ1-5; D ambiguous. The CDR3 consists of 13 residues. Germline V CDR1 and CDR2: MNHEY, SVGAGI. With 7 bases removed from V and 3 bases from J, the gap between germline ends came to 10 bases.

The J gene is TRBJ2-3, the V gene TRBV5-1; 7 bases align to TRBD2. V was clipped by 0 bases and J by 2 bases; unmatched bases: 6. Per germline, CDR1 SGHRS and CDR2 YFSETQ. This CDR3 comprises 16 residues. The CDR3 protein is CASSLGASGSTDTQYF. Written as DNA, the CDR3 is TGCGCCAGCAGCTTGGGGGCTAGCGGCTCCACAGATACGCAGTATTTT.

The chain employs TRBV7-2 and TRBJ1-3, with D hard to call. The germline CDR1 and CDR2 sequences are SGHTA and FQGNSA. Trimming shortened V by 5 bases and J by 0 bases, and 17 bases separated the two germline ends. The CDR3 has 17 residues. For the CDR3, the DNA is TGTGCCAGCAGCCCCGTACCCCCGGGGTTCTCTGGAAACACCATATATTTT. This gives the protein CASSPVPPGFSGNTIYF.

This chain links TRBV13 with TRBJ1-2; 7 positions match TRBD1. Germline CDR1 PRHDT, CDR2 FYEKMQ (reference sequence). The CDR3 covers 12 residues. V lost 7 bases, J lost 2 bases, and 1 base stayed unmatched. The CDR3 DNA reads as TGTGCCAGCACACAGGGGAACTATGGCTACACCTTC. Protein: CASTQGNYGYTF.

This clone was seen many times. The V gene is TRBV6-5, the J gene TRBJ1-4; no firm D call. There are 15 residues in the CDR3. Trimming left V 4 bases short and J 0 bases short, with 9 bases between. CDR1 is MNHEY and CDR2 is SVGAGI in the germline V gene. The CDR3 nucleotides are TGTGCCAGCAGTTCAGACTTTCCAACTAATGAAAAACTGTTTTTT. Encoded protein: CASSSDFPTNEKLFF.

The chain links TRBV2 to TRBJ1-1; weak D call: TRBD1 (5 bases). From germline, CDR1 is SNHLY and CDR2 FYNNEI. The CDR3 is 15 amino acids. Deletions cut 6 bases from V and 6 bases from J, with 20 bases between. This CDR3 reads CASRHETTGRAEAFF. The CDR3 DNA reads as TGTGCCAGCAGGCATGAAACTACAGGACGGGCTGAAGCTTTCTTT. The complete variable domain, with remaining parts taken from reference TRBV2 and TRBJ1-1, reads EPEVTQTPSHQVTQMGQEVILRCVPISNHLYFYWYRQILGQKVEFLVSFYNNEISEKSEIFDDQFSVERPDGSNFTLKIRSTKLEDSAMYFCASRHETTGRAEAFFGQGTRLTVV.

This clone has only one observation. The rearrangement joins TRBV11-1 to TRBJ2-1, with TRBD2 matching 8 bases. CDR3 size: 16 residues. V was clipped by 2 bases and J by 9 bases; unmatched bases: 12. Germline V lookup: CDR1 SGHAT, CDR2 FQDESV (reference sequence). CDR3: CASSLSSGTRGTEQFF. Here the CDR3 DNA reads TGTGCCAGCAGCTTATCCTCCGGGACTAGGGGGACTGAGCAGTTCTTC.

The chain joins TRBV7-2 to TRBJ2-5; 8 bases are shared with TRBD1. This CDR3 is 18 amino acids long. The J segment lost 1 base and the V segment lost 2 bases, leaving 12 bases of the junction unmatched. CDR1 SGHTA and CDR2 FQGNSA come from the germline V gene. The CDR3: CASSLRGTGRTSQETQYF. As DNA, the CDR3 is TGTGCCAGCAGCTTAAGGGGGACAGGACGGACCTCCCAAGAGACCCAGTACTTC.

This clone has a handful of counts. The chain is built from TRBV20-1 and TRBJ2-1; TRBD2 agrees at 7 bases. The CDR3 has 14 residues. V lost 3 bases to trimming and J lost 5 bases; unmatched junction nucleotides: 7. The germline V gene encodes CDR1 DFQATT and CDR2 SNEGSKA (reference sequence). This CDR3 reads CSASLGGPDNEQFF. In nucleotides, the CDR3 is TGCAGTGCTAGTTTGGGAGGGCCCGACAATGAGCAGTTCTTC.

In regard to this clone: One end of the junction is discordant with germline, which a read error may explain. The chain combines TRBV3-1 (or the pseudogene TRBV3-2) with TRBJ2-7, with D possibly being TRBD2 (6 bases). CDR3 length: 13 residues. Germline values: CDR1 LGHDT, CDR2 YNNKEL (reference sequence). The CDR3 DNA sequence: TGTGCCAGCAGTTCCCTAAGCGCGCGGGGTCCCTCCTTC. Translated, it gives CASSSLSARGPSF.

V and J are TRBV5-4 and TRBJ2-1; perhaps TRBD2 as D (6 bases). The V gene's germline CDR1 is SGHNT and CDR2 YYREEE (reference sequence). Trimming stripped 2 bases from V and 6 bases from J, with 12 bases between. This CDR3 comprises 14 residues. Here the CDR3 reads CASSFGTPGNEQFF. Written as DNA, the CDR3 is TGTGCCAGCAGCTTTGGGACTCCCGGCAATGAGCAGTTCTTC. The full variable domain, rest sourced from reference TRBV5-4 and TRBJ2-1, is ETGVTQSPTHLIKTRGQQVTLRCSSQSGHNTVSWYQQALGQGPQFIFQYYREEENGRGNFPPRFSGLQFPNYSSELNVNALELDDSALYLCASSFGTPGNEQFFGPGTRLTVL.

CDR3 coding DNA: TGTGCCAGCAGTTTATCATTAGTAGCGGGATACAATGAGCAGTTCTTC. Residues: CASSLSLVAGYNEQFF. V and J are TRBV28 and TRBJ2-1, with TRBD2 identical over 8 bases. CDR3 length: 16 amino acids. Unmatched junction bases numbered 6, after V lost 1 base and J lost 4 bases. The V gene's germline CDR1 is MDHEN and CDR2 SYDVKM.

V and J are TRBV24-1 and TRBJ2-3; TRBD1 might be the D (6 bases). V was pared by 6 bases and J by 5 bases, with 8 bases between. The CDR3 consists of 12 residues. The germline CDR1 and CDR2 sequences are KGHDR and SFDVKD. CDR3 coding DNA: TGTGCCACCAGTCCAGGGGTAGATACGCAGTATTTT. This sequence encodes CATSPGVDTQYF.

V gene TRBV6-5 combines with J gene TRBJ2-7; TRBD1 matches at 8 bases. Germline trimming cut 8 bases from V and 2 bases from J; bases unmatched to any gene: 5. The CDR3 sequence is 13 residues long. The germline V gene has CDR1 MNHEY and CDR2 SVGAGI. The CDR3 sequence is CASRTGPTYEQYV. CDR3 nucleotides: TGTGCCAGCCGGACAGGGCCGACCTACGAGCAGTACGTC.

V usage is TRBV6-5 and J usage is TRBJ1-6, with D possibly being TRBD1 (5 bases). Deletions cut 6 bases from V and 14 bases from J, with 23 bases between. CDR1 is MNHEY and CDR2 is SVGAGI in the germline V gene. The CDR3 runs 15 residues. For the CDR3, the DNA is TGTGCCAGCAGCCCCCGGGGGGGGGAGTCAGGGACCCTCCACTTT. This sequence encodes CASSPRGGESGTLHF.

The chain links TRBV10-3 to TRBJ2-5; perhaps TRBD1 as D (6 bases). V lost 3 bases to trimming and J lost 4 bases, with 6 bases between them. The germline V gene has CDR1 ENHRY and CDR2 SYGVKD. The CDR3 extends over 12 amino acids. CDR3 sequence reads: CAISDRGETQYF. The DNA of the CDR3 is TGTGCCATCAGTGACAGGGGAGAGACCCAGTACTTC.

The CDR3 reads CASSLRGRGNSPLHF. The CDR3 region has the DNA TGTGCCAGCAGCTTGCGTGGCAGAGGGAATTCACCCCTCCACTTT. This sequence joins TRBV13 and TRBJ1-6; no reliable D call. The CDR3 has 15 amino acids. V lost 3 bases, J lost 7 bases, and 13 bases lay in between. CDR1 and CDR2 from the germline V gene are PRHDT and FYEKMQ (reference sequence). Full variable domain (remainder filled in from reference TRBV13 and TRBJ1-6): AAGVIQSPRHLIKEKRETATLKCYPIPRHDTVYWYQQGPGQDPQFLISFYEKMQSDKGSIPDRFSAQQFSDYHSELNMSSLELGDSALYFCASSLRGRGNSPLHFGNGTRLTVT.

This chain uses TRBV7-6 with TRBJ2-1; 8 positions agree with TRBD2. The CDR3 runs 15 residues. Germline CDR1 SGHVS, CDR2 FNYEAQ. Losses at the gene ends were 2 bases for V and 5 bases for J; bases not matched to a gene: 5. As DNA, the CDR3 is TGTGCCAGCAGCTTACAACCGGGAGGGGACAATGAGCAGTTCTTC. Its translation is CASSLQPGGDNEQFF.

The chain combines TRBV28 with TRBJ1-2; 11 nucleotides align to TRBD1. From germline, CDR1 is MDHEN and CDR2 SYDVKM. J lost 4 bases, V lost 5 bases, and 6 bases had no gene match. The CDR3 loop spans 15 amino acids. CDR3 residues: CASSPAGQGGYGYTF. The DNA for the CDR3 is TGTGCCAGCAGTCCCGCGGGACAGGGGGGCTATGGCTACACCTTC.